The 28 T cell receptor beta chains below were found in one sample sequenced in a study of T cell repertoires in cytomegalovirus infection. Their antigens remain unidentified. Using its own MiXCR run on the reads, TCRdb lists one record per CDR3 protein. The sample consists of about 500,000 distinct CDR3 sequences, 33% of them appearing once. The material was cultured PBMCs, obtained from culture after CMV antigen stimulation. The receptors derive from a human donor in good health (CMV status not recorded). Some clones in this sample may be carry-over from other donors' samples.

The chain recombines TRBV19 with TRBJ2-7, with D unclear. Germline loops: CDR1 LNHDA, CDR2 SQIVND (reference sequence). CDR3 length: 15 residues. The CDR3 region is CASRIDIQDSAEQYV. The CDR3 DNA follows: TGTGCCAGTAGGATAGATATACAAGATTCGGCCGAGCAGTACGTC.

The gene calls are TRBV7-9 and TRBJ2-1; 8 bases map to TRBD1. Germline trimming cut 0 bases from V and 9 bases from J; bases unmatched to any gene: 7. Germline V gene lookup returns CDR1 SEHNR and CDR2 FQNEAQ (reference sequence). CDR3 length equals 15 residues. In DNA form, the CDR3 reads TGTGCCAGCAGCTTAGCGACAGGGGTCGGGGGTGAGCAGTTCTTC. It is translated as CASSLATGVGGEQFF.

The genes are TRBV12-3 or TRBV12-4 and TRBJ2-3; TRBD2 aligns across 9 bases. This CDR3 comprises 16 residues. J lost 5 bases, V lost 1 base, and 7 bases had no gene match. The CDR3 nucleotides read TGTGCCAGCAGTTTAGGCGGTCTAGCGGGATTAGATACGCAGTATTTT. Protein product: CASSLGGLAGLDTQYF.

V gene TRBV6-5 combines with J gene TRBJ2-3; possibly TRBD1 for D (6 bases). Trimming shortened V by 2 bases and J by 0 bases, and 15 bases separated the two germline ends. Germline V gene data show CDR1 as MNHEY and CDR2 as SVGAGI. The CDR3 spans 17 residues. CDR3 protein: CASSYRWTDHSTDTQYF. CDR3 nucleotide sequence: TGTGCCAGCAGTTACCGGTGGACAGACCATAGCACAGATACGCAGTATTTT.

This rearrangement joins TRBV20-1 to TRBJ1-3, with no clear D. CDR3 size: 17 residues. Germline CDR1 and CDR2: DFQATT and SNEGSKA (reference sequence). The germline V and J ends were trimmed by 0 bases and 2 bases, with 17 bases remaining between them. The CDR3: CSARDGDYQGAGNTIYF. CDR3 DNA sequence: TGCAGTGCTAGAGACGGAGATTATCAAGGAGCTGGAAACACCATATATTTT.

Ten or more counts support this clonotype. The rearrangement joins TRBV7-9 to TRBJ1-1; 9 nucleotides match TRBD1. The V segment lost 5 bases and the J segment 4 bases; nucleotides outside the gene matches: 2. There are 13 residues in the CDR3. Germline V gene sequence: CDR1 SEHNR, CDR2 FQNEAQ (reference sequence). The CDR3 bases are TGTGCCAGCAGCGGGACAGGGTTCACTGAAGCTTTCTTT. This gives the protein CASSGTGFTEAFF.

The chain recombines TRBV7-2 with TRBJ2-7; D gene uncertain. The CDR3 loop spans 14 amino acids. With 3 bases removed from V and 4 bases from J, the gap between germline ends came to 13 bases. Germline V CDR1 and CDR2: SGHTA, FQGNSA. This CDR3 is CASSFGPAGYEQYF. The CDR3 DNA is TGTGCCAGCAGCTTCGGACCGGCCGGGTACGAGCAGTACTTC.

Details on this clonotype: An end of the junction does not agree with germline; a read error may underlie this. The chain has TRBV7-8 and TRBJ1-1, with D unresolved. The CDR3 covers 14 residues. CDR1 SGHVS and CDR2 FQNEAQ come from the germline V gene. This CDR3 is CASSLGGLKTEAFF. The DNA for the CDR3 is TGTGCCAGCAGCTTAGGAGGTCTGAAAACTGAAGCTTTCTTT.

In its sample, this clonotype was seen a few times. DNA of the CDR3: TGTGCCAGCAGTTACAAGGCTCTCTCTGGAAACACCATATATTTT. Translation: CASSYKALSGNTIYF. The V and J genes are TRBV6-2 or TRBV6-3 and TRBJ1-3; D is uncertain. In germline, CDR1 is MNHEY, CDR2 SVGEGT. V dropped 2 bases and J dropped 0 bases, with 8 bases sitting between them. The CDR3 is 15 amino acids.

The chain joins TRBV24-1 to TRBJ2-5, with D possibly being TRBD2 (5 bases). The CDR3 contains 16 residues. Trimming removed 3 bases at V and 4 bases at J, with 17 bases between. CDR1 is KGHDR, CDR2 SFDVKD, per germline. This CDR3 is CATSDPRRYEGETQYF. CDR3 sequence (DNA): TGTGCCACCAGTGATCCGCGCAGATACGAGGGAGAGACCCAGTACTTC.

The genes are TRBV7-9 and TRBJ1-2; perhaps TRBD1 as D (5 bases). Germline V gene lookup returns CDR1 SEHNR and CDR2 FQNEAQ (reference sequence). Trimming cost V 5 bases and J 7 bases, with 26 bases left between them. The length of the CDR3 is 17 residues. The CDR3 reads CASSPGDGTKPRIGYTF. The CDR3, as DNA: TGTGCCAGCAGCCCGGGGGACGGAACCAAACCACGAATTGGCTACACCTTC.

The chain joins TRBV6-1 to TRBJ2-3; D uncertain. CDR3 size: 13 residues. The germline V and J ends were trimmed by 4 bases and 5 bases, with 10 bases remaining between them. Germline assignment: CDR1 MNHNS and CDR2 SASEGT. The CDR3 reads CASSVRRKDTQYF. Here the CDR3 DNA reads TGTGCCAGCAGTGTGCGGAGAAAAGATACGCAGTATTTT.

The genes are TRBV20-1 and TRBJ2-5, with 7 bases that match TRBD2. Germline lookup yields CDR1 DFQATT and CDR2 SNEGSKA (reference sequence). Trimming removed 3 bases from V and 1 base from J; junction bases left unmatched: 8. The CDR3 loop spans 15 amino acids. The CDR3 coding sequence is TGCAGTGCTAGTTTCGCGGGAGAAGGCCAAGAGACCCAGTACTTC. Its translation: CSASFAGEGQETQYF.

This rearrangement joins TRBV18 to TRBJ2-1, with 7 bases lining up with TRBD1. V lost 6 bases and J lost 6; bases outside the gene matches: 11. The CDR3 has 15 amino acids. Germline CDR1 is KGHSH and CDR2 is LQKENI. The CDR3 protein is CASSALGGLSNEQFF. DNA for the CDR3: TGTGCCAGCTCTGCCCTAGGGGGCCTTAGCAATGAGCAGTTCTTC.

This clonotype was counted only a few times. This chain links TRBV6-2 or TRBV6-3 with TRBJ1-1; 7 bases match TRBD1. In germline, CDR1 is MNHEY, CDR2 SVGEGT. Trimming removed 6 bases from V and 1 base from J; junction bases left unmatched: 8. The CDR3 has 15 residues. The CDR3: CASRALGQENTEAFF. In DNA, the CDR3 is TGTGCCAGCAGAGCCCTCGGACAGGAGAACACTGAAGCTTTCTTT.

This chain joins TRBV7-2 and TRBJ2-5, with a weak D call TRBD1 (5 bases). Germline values: CDR1 SGHTA, CDR2 FQGNSA. The V end was cut by 2 bases, the J end by 5 bases, with 18 bases between. There are 16 residues in the CDR3. The CDR3 spells CASSLKVTASWETQYF. The CDR3 DNA follows: TGTGCCAGCAGCTTAAAAGTGACAGCATCCTGGGAGACCCAGTACTTC.

This clonotype was counted only a few times. The V and J genes are TRBV7-3 and TRBJ2-5, with 14 bases identical to TRBD2. The CDR3 is 16 residues long. Losses at the gene ends were 5 bases for V and 5 bases for J; bases not matched to a gene: 7. Looked up from germline, CDR1 is SGHTA and CDR2 is FQGTGA. CDR3 sequence reads: CASSPGLAGVGETQYF. The CDR3 nucleotides read TGTGCCAGCAGCCCGGGACTAGCGGGAGTAGGGGAGACCCAGTACTTC. Combining the CDR3 with reference TRBV7-3 and TRBJ2-5 gives the whole variable domain GAGVSQTPSNKVTEKGKYVELRCDPISGHTALYWYRQSLGQGPEFLIYFQGTGAADDSGLPNDRFFAVRPEGSVSTLKIQRTERGDSAVYLCASSPGLAGVGETQYFGPGTRLLVL.

This chain joins TRBV7-9 and TRBJ2-1; 8 nucleotides align to TRBD2. This CDR3 spans 15 amino acids. J lost 5 bases, V lost 4 bases, and 7 bases had no gene match. CDR1 and CDR2 from the germline V gene are SEHNR and FQNEAQ (reference sequence). The CDR3 loop is CASSSSAGVHNEQFF. CDR3 bases: TGTGCCAGCAGCTCGTCAGCGGGAGTACACAATGAGCAGTTCTTC.

V and J are TRBV4-3 and TRBJ1-1; D gene uncertain. The CDR3 runs 15 residues. V lost 1 base to trimming and J lost 3 bases, with 12 bases between them. Germline values: CDR1 LGHNA, CDR2 YSLEER. The CDR3 nucleotides are TGCGCCAGCAGCCAAGTGGCACAGCGGGACACTGAAGCTTTCTTT. This codes for CASSQVAQRDTEAFF.

This clonotype has only a few counts. This rearrangement joins TRBV12-3 or TRBV12-4 to TRBJ2-3; D possibly corresponds to TRBD2 (5 bases). The V end was cut by 2 bases, the J end by 4 bases, with 10 bases between. The CDR3 loop spans 14 amino acids. CDR3 residues: CASSLYPSPDTQYF. The CDR3 DNA sequence: TGTGCCAGCAGTTTATATCCTAGCCCAGATACGCAGTATTTT.

Only one count was recorded for this clonotype. The chain combines TRBV6-8 with TRBJ1-6; 7 bases agree with TRBD1. Trimming took 3 bases from V and 8 from J; bases not matched to a gene: 7. The CDR3 loop spans 15 amino acids. The germline V gene has CDR1 MNHGY and CDR2 SAAAGT. The chain's CDR3 is CASSYGRDRYSPLHF. In DNA, the CDR3 is TGTGCCAGCAGTTATGGACGGGACAGATATTCACCCCTCCACTTT.

J is TRBJ1-2 and V is TRBV20-1; 10 bases map to TRBD1. Germline CDR1 and CDR2: DFQATT and SNEGSKA (reference sequence). CDR3 length equals 13 residues. The J segment lost 8 bases and the V segment lost 6 bases, leaving 9 bases of the junction unmatched. The chain's CDR3 is CSAWTGGEGGYTF. CDR3 sequence (DNA): TGCAGTGCGTGGACAGGGGGTGAGGGAGGCTACACCTTC.

There are many counts of this clonotype. The chain employs TRBV27 and TRBJ1-5; no definite D call. Trimming took off 5 bases at V and 0 bases at J, with 11 bases between the two ends. This CDR3 contains 15 residues. Germline lookup yields CDR1 MNHEY and CDR2 SMNVEV (reference sequence). The CDR3 spells CASSPRSYSNQPQHF. The DNA for the CDR3 is TGTGCCAGCAGTCCCCGCAGTTATAGCAATCAGCCCCAGCATTTT.

This clonotype showed up just a few times. The V and J genes are TRBV6-1 and TRBJ2-1, with 8 bases identical to TRBD1. Germline CDR1 is MNHNS and CDR2 is SASEGT. V lost 5 bases to trimming and J lost 9 bases; unmatched junction nucleotides: 9. The CDR3 has 14 amino acids. The CDR3: CASSPLTGGGEQFF. Written as DNA, the CDR3 is TGTGCCAGCAGTCCCCTAACAGGGGGAGGTGAGCAGTTCTTC.

This clonotype was observed at least ten times. This chain connects TRBV7-2 to TRBJ1-3, with D uncertain. Trimming left V 7 bases short and J 0 bases short, with 16 bases between. There are 16 residues in the CDR3. CDR1 and CDR2 (germline): SGHTA, FQGNSA. Here the CDR3 reads CASTPGIQASGNTIYF. The CDR3 DNA reads as TGTGCCAGCACCCCGGGCATCCAAGCCTCTGGAAACACCATATATTTT. Full variable domain (outside the CDR3, taken from reference TRBV7-2 and TRBJ1-3): GAGVSQSPSNKVTEKGKDVELRCDPISGHTALYWYRQSLGQGLEFLIYFQGNSAPDKSGLPSDRFSAERTGGSVSTLTIQRTQQEDSAVYLCASTPGIQASGNTIYFGEGSWLTVV.

This clonotype has a handful of counts. The genes are TRBV4-1 and TRBJ2-7, with TRBD2 matching 8 bases. The V segment lost 1 base and the J segment 2 bases; nucleotides outside the gene matches: 4. This CDR3 is 15 amino acids long. Germline CDR1 is MGHRA and CDR2 is YSYEKL. In DNA, the CDR3 is TGCGCCAGCAGCCAAGGCGCGGGAGGCCCCTACGAGCAGTACTTC. Translating it yields CASSQGAGGPYEQYF.

This clonotype was recorded many times. The gene calls are TRBV7-2 and TRBJ1-5; tentatively, D is TRBD1 (6 bases). Germline values: CDR1 SGHTA, CDR2 FQGNSA. Trimming took off 5 bases at V and 1 base at J, with 15 bases between the two ends. This CDR3 spans 16 amino acids. Here the CDR3 reads CASSPHRVGSNQPQHF. Here the CDR3 DNA reads TGTGCCAGCAGCCCGCACAGGGTTGGGAGCAATCAGCCCCAGCATTTT.

This clonotype was detected only a few times. This chain connects TRBV28 to TRBJ2-1; D is possibly TRBD2 (6 bases). This CDR3 contains 15 residues. With 7 bases removed from V and 4 bases from J, the gap between germline ends came to 17 bases. The germline V gene has CDR1 MDHEN and CDR2 SYDVKM. The CDR3 nucleotides are TGTGCCAGCATACCGGAGCGGGCGGGATACAATGAGCAGTTCTTC. Residues: CASIPERAGYNEQFF.